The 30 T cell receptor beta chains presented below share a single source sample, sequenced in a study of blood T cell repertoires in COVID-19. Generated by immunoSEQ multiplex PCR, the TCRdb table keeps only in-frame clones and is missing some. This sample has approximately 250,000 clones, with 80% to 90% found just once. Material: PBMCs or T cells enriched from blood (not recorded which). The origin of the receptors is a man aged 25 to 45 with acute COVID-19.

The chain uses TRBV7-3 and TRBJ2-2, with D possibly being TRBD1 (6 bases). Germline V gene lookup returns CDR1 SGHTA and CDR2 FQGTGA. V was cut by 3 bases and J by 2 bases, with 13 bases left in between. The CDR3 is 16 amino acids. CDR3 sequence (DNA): TGTGCCAGCAGCTTGTCGCCAGGGGTTAACACCGGGGAGCTGTTTTTT. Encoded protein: CASSLSPGVNTGELFF.

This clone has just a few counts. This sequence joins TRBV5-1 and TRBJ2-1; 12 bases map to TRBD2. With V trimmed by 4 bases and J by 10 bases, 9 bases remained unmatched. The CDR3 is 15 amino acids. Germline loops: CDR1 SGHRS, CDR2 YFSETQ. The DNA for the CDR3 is TGCGCCAGCAGCCGGACTAGCGGGGCCCTGTGGGAGCAGTTCTTC. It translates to CASSRTSGALWEQFF.

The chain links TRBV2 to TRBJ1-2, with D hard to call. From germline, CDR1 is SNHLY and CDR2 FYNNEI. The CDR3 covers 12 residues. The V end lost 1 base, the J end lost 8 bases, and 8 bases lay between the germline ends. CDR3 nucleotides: TGTGCCAGCAGTGAAGTGGCAGAAGGCTACACCTTC. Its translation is CASSEVAEGYTF.

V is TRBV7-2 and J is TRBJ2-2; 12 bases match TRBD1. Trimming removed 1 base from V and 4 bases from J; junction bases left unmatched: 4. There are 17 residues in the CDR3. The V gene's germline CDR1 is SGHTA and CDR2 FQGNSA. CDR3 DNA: TGTGCCAGCAGCTTAGTATGGGACAGGGGGCGCACCGGGGAGCTGTTTTTT. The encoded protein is CASSLVWDRGRTGELFF.

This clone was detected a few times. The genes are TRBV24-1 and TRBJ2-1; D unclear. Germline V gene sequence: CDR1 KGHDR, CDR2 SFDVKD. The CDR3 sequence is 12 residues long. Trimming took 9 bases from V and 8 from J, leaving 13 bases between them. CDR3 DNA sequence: TGTGCCACCGAGTACGGTTCGGATGAGCAGTTCTTC. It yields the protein CATEYGSDEQFF.

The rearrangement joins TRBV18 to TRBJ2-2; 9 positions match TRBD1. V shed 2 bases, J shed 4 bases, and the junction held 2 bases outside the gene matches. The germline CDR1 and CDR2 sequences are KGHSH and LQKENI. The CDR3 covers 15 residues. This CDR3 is CASSPGTGLTGELFF. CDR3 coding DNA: TGTGCCAGCTCACCAGGGACAGGGCTCACCGGGGAGCTGTTTTTT.

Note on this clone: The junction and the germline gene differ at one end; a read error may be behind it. In DNA, the CDR3 is TGTGCCAGCAGTTACGCCGGGACTAGCGGGTCGGTGAGAGAGACCCAGTACTTC. It specifies CASSYAGTSGSVRETQYF. The V gene is TRBV5-1, the J gene TRBJ2-5, with 12 bases aligning to TRBD2. Germline CDR1 SGHRS, CDR2 YFSETQ. The CDR3 spans 18 residues. Combining the CDR3 with reference TRBV5-1 and TRBJ2-5 gives the whole variable domain KAGVTQTPRYLIKTRGQQVTLSCSPISGHRSVSWYQQTPGQGLQFLFEYFSETQRNKGNFPGRFSGRQFSNSRSEMNVSTLELGDSALYLCASSYAGTSGSVRETQYFGPGTRLLVL.

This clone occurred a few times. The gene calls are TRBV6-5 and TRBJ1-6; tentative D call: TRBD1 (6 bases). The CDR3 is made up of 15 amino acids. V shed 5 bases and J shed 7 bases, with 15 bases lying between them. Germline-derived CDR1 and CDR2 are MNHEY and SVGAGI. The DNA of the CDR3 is TGTGCCAGCAGTCCCAGAGACAGGAGCAATTCACCCCTCCACTTT. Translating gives CASSPRDRSNSPLHF.

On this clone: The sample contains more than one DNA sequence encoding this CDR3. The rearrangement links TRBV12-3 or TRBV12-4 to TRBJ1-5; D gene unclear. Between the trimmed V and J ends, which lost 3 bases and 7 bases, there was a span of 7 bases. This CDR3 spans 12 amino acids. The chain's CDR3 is CASSFRGQPQHF. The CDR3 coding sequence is TGTGCCAGCAGTTTCCGAGGCCAGCCCCAGCATTTT.

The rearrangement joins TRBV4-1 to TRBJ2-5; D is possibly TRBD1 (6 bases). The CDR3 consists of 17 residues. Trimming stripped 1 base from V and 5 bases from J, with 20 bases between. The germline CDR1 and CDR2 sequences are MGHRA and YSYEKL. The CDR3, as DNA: TGCGCCAGCAGCCAAGCCAACCTGGTATTAGGGGGTGAGACCCAGTACTTC. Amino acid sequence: CASSQANLVLGGETQYF.

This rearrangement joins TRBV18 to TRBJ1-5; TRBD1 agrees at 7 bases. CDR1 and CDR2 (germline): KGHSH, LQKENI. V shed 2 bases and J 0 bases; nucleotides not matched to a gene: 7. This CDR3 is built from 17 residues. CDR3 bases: TGTGCCAGCTCACCATACAGGGGACAAAATAGCAATCAGCCCCAGCATTTT. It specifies CASSPYRGQNSNQPQHF.

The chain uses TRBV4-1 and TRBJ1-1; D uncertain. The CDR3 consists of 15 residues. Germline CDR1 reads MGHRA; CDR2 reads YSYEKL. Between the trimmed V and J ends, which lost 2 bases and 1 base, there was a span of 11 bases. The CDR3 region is CASSQREGANTEAFF. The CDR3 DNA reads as TGCGCCAGCAGCCAAAGAGAAGGAGCGAACACTGAAGCTTTCTTT.

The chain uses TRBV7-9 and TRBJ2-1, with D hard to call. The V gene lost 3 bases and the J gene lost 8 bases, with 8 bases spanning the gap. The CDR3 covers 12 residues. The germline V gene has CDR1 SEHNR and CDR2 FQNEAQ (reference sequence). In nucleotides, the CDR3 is TGTGCCAGCAGCTTTCCGGCGGATGAGCAGTTCTTC. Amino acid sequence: CASSFPADEQFF.

CDR3 bases: TGTGCCAGCAGTGAAGGGACAGCGAGGACTGAAGCTTTCTTT. Translation: CASSEGTARTEAFF. The J gene is TRBJ1-1, the V gene TRBV6-1; D may be TRBD1 (6 bases). Germline-derived CDR1 and CDR2 are MNHNS and SASEGT. The CDR3 totals 14 residues. Trimming pared 1 base from V and 5 bases from J, leaving 11 bases between.

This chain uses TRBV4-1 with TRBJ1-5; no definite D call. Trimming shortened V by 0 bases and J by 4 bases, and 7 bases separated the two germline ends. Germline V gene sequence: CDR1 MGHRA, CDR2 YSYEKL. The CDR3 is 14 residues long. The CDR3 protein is CASSQDRGNQPQHF. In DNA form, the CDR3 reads TGCGCCAGCAGCCAAGATCGCGGGAATCAGCCCCAGCATTTT.

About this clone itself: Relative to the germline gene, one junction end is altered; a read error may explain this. The CDR3 DNA reads as TGTGCCAGCAGCCAAGGACCGTCGTCAGGAGGGGAGCAGTTCTTC. Protein product: CASSQGPSSGGEQFF. The V and J genes are TRBV5-1 and TRBJ2-1; possible D gene TRBD2, 6 bases. The germline CDR1 and CDR2 sequences are SGHRS and YFSETQ. This CDR3 spans 15 amino acids.

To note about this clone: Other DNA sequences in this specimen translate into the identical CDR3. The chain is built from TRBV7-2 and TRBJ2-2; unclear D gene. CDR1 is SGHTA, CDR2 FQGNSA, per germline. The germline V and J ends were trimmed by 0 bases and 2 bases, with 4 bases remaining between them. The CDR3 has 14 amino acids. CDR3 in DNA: TGTGCCAGCAGCTTAGCCACTAACACCGGGGAGCTGTTTTTT. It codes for CASSLATNTGELFF.

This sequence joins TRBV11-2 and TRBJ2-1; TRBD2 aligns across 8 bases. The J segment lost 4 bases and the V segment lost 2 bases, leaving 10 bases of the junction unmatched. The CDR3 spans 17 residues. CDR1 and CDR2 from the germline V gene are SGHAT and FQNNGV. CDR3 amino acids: CASSLRLAGVPYNEQFF. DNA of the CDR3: TGTGCCAGCAGCTTAAGGCTAGCGGGTGTCCCTTACAATGAGCAGTTCTTC.

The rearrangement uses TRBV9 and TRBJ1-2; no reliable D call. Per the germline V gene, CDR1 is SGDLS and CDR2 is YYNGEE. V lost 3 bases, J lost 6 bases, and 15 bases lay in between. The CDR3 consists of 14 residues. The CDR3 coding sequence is TGTGCCAGCAGCGCCGCGGGGATTCGAAATGGCTACACCTTC. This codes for CASSAAGIRNGYTF. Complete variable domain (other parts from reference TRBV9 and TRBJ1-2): DSGVTQTPKHLITATGQRVTLRCSPRSGDLSVYWYQQSLDQGLQFLIQYYNGEERAKGNILERFSAQQFPDLHSELNLSSLELGDSALYFCASSAAGIRNGYTFGSGTRLTVV.

The CDR3 region is CASSSTGGGRETQYF. The DNA of the CDR3 is TGCGCCAGCAGTTCTACAGGGGGAGGACGAGAGACCCAGTACTTC. V usage is TRBV5-1 and J usage is TRBJ2-5, with TRBD1 matching 8 bases. In germline, CDR1 is SGHRS, CDR2 YFSETQ. After removal of 5 bases from V and 4 bases from J, the junction contained 10 bases not matched to a gene. The CDR3 spans 15 residues.

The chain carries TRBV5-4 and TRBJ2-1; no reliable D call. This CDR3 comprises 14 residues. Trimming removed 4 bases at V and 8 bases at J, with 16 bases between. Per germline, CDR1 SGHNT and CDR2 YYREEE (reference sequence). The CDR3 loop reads CASSPYLESYEQFF. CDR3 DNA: TGTGCCAGCAGCCCCTATTTAGAGAGTTATGAGCAGTTCTTC.

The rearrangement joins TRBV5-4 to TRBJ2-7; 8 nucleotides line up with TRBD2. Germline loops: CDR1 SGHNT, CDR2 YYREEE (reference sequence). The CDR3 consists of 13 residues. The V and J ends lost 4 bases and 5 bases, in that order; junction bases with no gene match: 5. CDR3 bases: TGTGCCAGCAGCACGGGACTAGGGAACGAGCAGTACGTC. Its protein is CASSTGLGNEQYV.

In DNA, the CDR3 is TGCGCCAGCAGCGCGGGGCTGACAGGGAGCTCCTACGAGCAGTACGTC. As protein: CASSAGLTGSSYEQYV. V usage is TRBV5-1 and J usage is TRBJ2-7, with D maybe TRBD1 (7 bases). The CDR3 is 16 amino acids. CDR1 is SGHRS, CDR2 YFSETQ, per germline. Trimming took off 4 bases at V and 0 bases at J, with 17 bases between the two ends.

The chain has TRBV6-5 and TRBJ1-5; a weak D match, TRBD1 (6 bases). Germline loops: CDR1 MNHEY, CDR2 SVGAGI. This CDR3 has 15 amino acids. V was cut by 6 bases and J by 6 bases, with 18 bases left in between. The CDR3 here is CASSLRDISAQPQHF. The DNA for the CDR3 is TGTGCCAGCAGCCTCCGGGACATATCCGCTCAGCCCCAGCATTTT.

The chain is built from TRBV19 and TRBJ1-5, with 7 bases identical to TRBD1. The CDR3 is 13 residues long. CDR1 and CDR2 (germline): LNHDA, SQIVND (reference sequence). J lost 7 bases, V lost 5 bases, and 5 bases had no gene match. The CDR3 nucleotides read TGTGCCAGTAGTGAACAGGGGATACAGCCCCAGCATTTT. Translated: CASSEQGIQPQHF.

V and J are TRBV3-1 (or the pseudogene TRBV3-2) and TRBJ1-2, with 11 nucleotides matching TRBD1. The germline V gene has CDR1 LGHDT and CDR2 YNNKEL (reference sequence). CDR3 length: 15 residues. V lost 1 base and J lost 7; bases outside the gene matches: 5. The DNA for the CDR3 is TGTGCCAGCAGCCAAGGGGGACAGGGGGATCCTGGCTACACCTTC. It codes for CASSQGGQGDPGYTF.

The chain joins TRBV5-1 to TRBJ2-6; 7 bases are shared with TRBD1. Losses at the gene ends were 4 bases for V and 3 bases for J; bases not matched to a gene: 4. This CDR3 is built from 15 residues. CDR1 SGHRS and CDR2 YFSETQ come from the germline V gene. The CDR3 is CASSLTGVGANVLTF. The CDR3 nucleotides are TGCGCCAGCAGCCTCACAGGGGTTGGGGCCAACGTCCTGACTTTC.

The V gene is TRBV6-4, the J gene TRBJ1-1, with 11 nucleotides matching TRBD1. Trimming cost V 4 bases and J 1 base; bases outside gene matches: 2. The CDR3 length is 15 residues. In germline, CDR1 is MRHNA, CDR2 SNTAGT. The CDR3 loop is CASSADRGQNTEAFF. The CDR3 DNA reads TGTGCCAGCAGTGCGGACAGGGGGCAGAACACTGAAGCTTTCTTT.

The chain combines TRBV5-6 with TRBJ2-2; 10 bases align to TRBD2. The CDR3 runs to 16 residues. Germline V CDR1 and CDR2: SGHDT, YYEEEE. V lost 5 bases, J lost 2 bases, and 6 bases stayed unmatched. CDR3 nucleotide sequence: TGTGCCAGCAGTCATAGCGGGAGGTCAAACACCGGGGAGCTGTTTTTT. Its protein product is CASSHSGRSNTGELFF.

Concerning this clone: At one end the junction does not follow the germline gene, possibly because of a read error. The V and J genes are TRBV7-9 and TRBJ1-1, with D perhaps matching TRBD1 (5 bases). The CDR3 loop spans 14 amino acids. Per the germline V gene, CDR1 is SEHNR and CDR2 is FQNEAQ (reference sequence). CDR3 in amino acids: CASSLGASNTEAFF. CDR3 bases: TGTGCCAGCAGTTTAGGGGCGTCGAACACTGAAGCTTTCTTT.